This T cell receptor beta chain was observed in a study of tumor-infiltrating lymphocytes in primary liver carcinoma. Study-wide background: The neoplasms were of stage T1-T3 N0M0, with dimensions of about 4.2 to 11 cm across.

The study extracted blood RNA from unsorted whole blood and also extracted germline DNA. Prior to the surgical procedure, about 3.7 milliliters of peripheral blood were collected. Synthesis of TCR beta cDNA was carried out from around 540 ng total RNA with a constant-region primer. Investigators got TCR beta libraries out of three nested multiplex PCR rounds, done with slightly modified ARM-PCR. It was with TRBV1-TRBV30 forward primers and a C-beta reverse primer that the first two PCR rounds were run, at around 10 cycles each. TCRdb used MiXCR to reprocess the multiplex PCR reads, holding one entry per CDR3 protein. The sample records roughly 180,000 distinct CDR3 sequences, about 60% being singletons. The CDR3 runs 14 residues. V was pared by 8 bases and J by 3 bases, with 8 bases of the junction left unmatched.

This receptor was obtained from a man aged 35 to 55 with primary liver carcinoma and hepatitis B virus infection. Sequencing input: peripheral blood. The chain links TRBV12-3 or TRBV12-4 to TRBJ2-5; TRBD1 agrees at 8 bases. This CDR3 is CASWRGTGEETQYF. For the CDR3, the DNA is TGTGCCAGCTGGAGGGGGACAGGAGAAGAGACCCAGTACTTC.